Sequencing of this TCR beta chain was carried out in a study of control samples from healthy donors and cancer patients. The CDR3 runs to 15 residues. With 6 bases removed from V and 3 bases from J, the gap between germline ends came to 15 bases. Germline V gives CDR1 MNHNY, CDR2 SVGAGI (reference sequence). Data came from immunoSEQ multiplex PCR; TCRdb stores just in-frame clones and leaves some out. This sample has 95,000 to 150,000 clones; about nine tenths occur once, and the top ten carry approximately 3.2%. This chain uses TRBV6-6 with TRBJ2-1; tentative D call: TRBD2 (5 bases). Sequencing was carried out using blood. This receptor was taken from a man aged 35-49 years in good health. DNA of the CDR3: TGTGCCAGCAGCACTAGTTCTCTGGTCTACAATGAGCAGTTCTTC. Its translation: CASSTSSLVYNEQFF.